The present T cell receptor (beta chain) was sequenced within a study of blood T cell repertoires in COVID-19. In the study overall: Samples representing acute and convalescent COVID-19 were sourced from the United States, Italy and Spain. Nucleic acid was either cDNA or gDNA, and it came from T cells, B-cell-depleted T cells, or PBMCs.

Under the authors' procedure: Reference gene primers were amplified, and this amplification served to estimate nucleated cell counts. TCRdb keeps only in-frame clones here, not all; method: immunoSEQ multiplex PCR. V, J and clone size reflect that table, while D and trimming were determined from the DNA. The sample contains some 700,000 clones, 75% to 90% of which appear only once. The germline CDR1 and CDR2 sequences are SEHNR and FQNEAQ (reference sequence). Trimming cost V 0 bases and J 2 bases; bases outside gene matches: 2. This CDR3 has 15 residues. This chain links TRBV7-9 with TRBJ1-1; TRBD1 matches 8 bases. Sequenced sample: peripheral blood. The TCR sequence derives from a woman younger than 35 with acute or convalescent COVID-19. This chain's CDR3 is CASSLADRGNTEAFF. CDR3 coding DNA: TGTGCCAGCAGCTTAGCCGACAGGGGTAACACTGAAGCTTTCTTT. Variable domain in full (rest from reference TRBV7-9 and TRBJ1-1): DTGVSQNPRHKITKRGQNVTFRCDPISEHNRLYWYRQTLGQGPEFLTYFQNEAQLEKSRLLSDRFSAERPKGSFSTLEIQRTEQGDSAMYLCASSLADRGNTEAFFGQGTRLTVV.